These T cell receptor beta chains were read from a single sample in a study of blood T cell repertoires in COVID-19. Produced via immunoSEQ multiplex PCR; TCRdb's table is partial and in-frame only. Counted here are over 200,000 clones, 70% to 90% occurring once; the ten biggest clones make up about 1.3%. The source material was PBMCs or T cells enriched from blood (not recorded which). These receptors came from a man aged 30-40 years who had recovered from COVID-19. The CDR3 runs from the conserved cysteine through the conserved F or W. Only some rows state a clone size, as once, few, many or a class for expanded clones.

NA,TRBV5-1,TRBJ1-2,CASSSPGGGLHGYTF
once,TRBV4-3,TRBJ2-5,CASSQDFTGLETQYF
NA,TRBV7-9,TRBJ1-5,CASTDPDRGWQPQHF
NA,TRBV6-2/TRBV6-3,TRBJ2-7,CASSRTGGGDEQYF
NA,TRBV4-3,TRBJ2-1,CASSQDYTGGPIEQFF
NA,TRBV9,TRBJ2-1,CASSDRLAGGPDEQFF
once,TRBV6-4,TRBJ2-6,CASSDSDSRSGANVLTF
NA,TRBV5-5,TRBJ1-5,CASSLGGSSNQPQHF
NA,TRBV15,TRBJ2-7,CATSRGSGGSYEQYF
NA,TRBV27,TRBJ2-5,CASSPPGQSQETQYF
NA,TRBV20-1,TRBJ2-6,CSASSAGSSSGANVLTF
NA,TRBV20-1,TRBJ1-1,CSANDRTEAFF
NA,TRBV4-1,TRBJ1-4,CASSQDVSREKLFF
NA,TRBV12-3/TRBV12-4,TRBJ2-7,CASSSDSSYEQYF
NA,TRBV5-1,TRBJ1-4,CASRPGTANEKLFF
NA,TRBV9,TRBJ1-3,CASSYRVYSGNTIYF
once,TRBV27,TRBJ1-2,CASRSPGTGGNYGYTF
once,TRBV5-6,TRBJ1-2,CASSFPTENYGYTF
NA,TRBV4-1,TRBJ1-2,CASSPEPHQGIYGYTF
once,TRBV7-2,TRBJ1-5,CASSADRGSNQPQHF
NA,TRBV11-2,TRBJ2-3,CASSKDSRTSGTDTQYF
NA,TRBV18,TRBJ2-1,CASSPLNGPGEQFF
NA,TRBV24-1,TRBJ2-7,CATSGKRERGEQYF
few,TRBV7-2,TRBJ2-1,CASSGQGAIDEQFF
NA,TRBV5-4,TRBJ1-4,CASSPDTAILNEKLFF
NA,TRBV11-3,TRBJ2-1,CASSLDSGHNEQFF
NA,TRBV5-6,TRBJ2-7,CASSLQGSEQYF
once,TRBV7-2,TRBJ1-6,CASSFWSGYSPYLHF
NA,TRBV5-1,TRBJ2-5,CASSPGGLQETQYF
NA,TRBV29-1,TRBJ1-1,CSVEDRIGTGVSWSTEAFF
NA,TRBV2,TRBJ1-1,CASNLRGEAFF
NA,TRBV3-1/TRBV3-2,TRBJ1-5,CASSQDGRSNQPQHF
NA,TRBV28,TRBJ1-5,CASSTRGDQPQHF
few,TRBV10-3,TRBJ1-2,CAIRDSAATSSNYGYTF
NA,TRBV6-5,TRBJ2-5,CASLKGLQGQETQYF
NA,TRBV4-1,TRBJ1-5,CASSPLINSNQPQHF
NA,TRBV5-1,TRBJ2-1,CASSLTPKPGNEQFF
NA,TRBV28,TRBJ1-5,CASSYRGNTQPQHF
NA,TRBV9,TRBJ2-3,CASSVEKTSGRDTQYF
NA,TRBV29-1,TRBJ2-1,CSVEATRPGEQFF
NA,TRBV3-1/TRBV3-2,TRBJ2-7,CASSQDSSGGYEQYF
NA,TRBV3-1/TRBV3-2,TRBJ2-1,CASSQVVVAVHNEQFF
NA,TRBV12-3/TRBV12-4,TRBJ1-2,CASSHSTGYGYTF
NA,TRBV18,TRBJ2-2,CASSPTGPQNTGELFF
NA,TRBV3-1/TRBV3-2,TRBJ2-5,CASRRDIEETQYF
NA,TRBV29-1,TRBJ1-1,CSARTDEAFF
NA,TRBV28,TRBJ2-5,CASSLLAEAIQETQYF
NA,TRBV7-9,TRBJ1-1,CASSFRGTGDMNTEAFF
NA,TRBV3-1/TRBV3-2,TRBJ2-1,CASSQGSGEQFF
NA,TRBV28,TRBJ2-1,CASSSLGRDNEQFF
NA,TRBV4-3,TRBJ2-1,CASSQTGTGSNEQFF
NA,TRBV28,TRBJ1-1,CASSLHSWTGAGPEAFF